The present T cell receptor beta chain was sequenced within a study of beta chain features in type 1 diabetes (dated by TCRdb to the late 2010s). Looking at the study overall: Mean age, gender distribution, total cell number and subset yield were not different between patients and healthy donors. A total of roughly 100,000,000 sorted cells were examined across all samples, and the number of cells per subset was strongly correlated with RNA yield. The study compared the TCRB repertoires of sorted circulating CD4+ T cell subsets in recently diagnosed type 1 diabetes patients with those in matched healthy donors. Naive and central memory subsets were obtained from all 30 or so donors, but regulatory and stem cell-like memory subsets were isolated from only 8 patients and roughly eight healthy donors.

A note on this clone: Its binding antigen is unknown. The record has no base qualities; no much larger clone is one base away.

From each donor, a single peripheral blood sample of about 100 mL on average was drawn into heparinised tubes. A BD FACSAria II was used to sort naive, central memory, regulatory and stem cell-like memory CD4+ T cells with a panel that included CD45RO, CCR7, CD25, CD127, CD95 and CD27. All sorted populations exceeded 95% purity. PBMCs were isolated immediately by Lymphoprep density gradient centrifugation and stained directly without culture. So that batch effects would be minimized, each experiment stained and sorted samples in pairs, pairing one healthy donor with one patient. The CDR3, cysteine through phenylalanine, is 16 amino acids long. The sequence is cut down to CDR3 DNA, 48 bases in frame from base 1. Per the germline V gene (reference sequence), SGHAT is the CDR1 and FQDESV is the CDR2. Trimming at the junction amounts to 0 bases on V and 0 bases on J, and the germline ends lie 8 bases apart.

The research as a whole found: A moderate but significant shortening of TCRB CDR3 length was observed in type 1 diabetes patients in all four CD4+ subsets. Naive, central memory and regulatory TCRB repertoires appeared to be more alike among patients than among healthy donors. At VDJ recombination sites, type 1 diabetes patients had fewer insertions and more deleted nucleotides, which implies abnormalities in thymic rearrangement. Only small numbers of individuals were included in the HLA sub-analyses, which left unresolved whether HLA type had any influence on TCRB rearrangement. Because cDNA was sequenced instead of genomic DNA, highly expressing activated cells could be over-represented, though the groups showed no difference in activation or CD3 levels. PCR might favor shorter templates, but patient and control samples were amplified and corrected together, so any skew would affect both groups equally.

The entire isolated RNA was reverse transcribed using the High Capacity cDNA Reverse Transcription Kit, and thus expressed TCRB transcripts were sequenced. Deep immunoSEQ sequencing was performed on naive, central memory and regulatory T cell samples, with an average of about 3.57 million total reads per sample. After sorted cells were lysed in RLT buffer, RNA was extracted with DNase-treated RNeasy Micro or Mini kits, with the choice depending on cell number. Each cell subset was processed separately to prevent cross-contamination, with patient and healthy donor samples processed together. Using the immunoSEQ multiplex PCR, TCRB sequences were amplified from cDNA into 87-bp fragments spanning the CDR3 region. Sequencing of the amplicons was performed on the Illumina HiSeq platform. Processing in the source paper ran as follows. PCR bias was computationally corrected using synthetic template baselines, reads within Hamming distance 2 were collapsed, and singletons that could not be merged were discarded. By aligning reads against IMGT, V, D and J genes, CDR3 length, and insertions or deletions at six rearrangement sites were assigned. Clonotype counts were normalized to sorted cell number within each subset before computing true diversity and Gini coefficients with the tcR R package. Repertoire sharing was quantified using the overlap coefficient calculated on TCRB nucleotide sequences. Out-of-frame TCRB sequences from naive cells were analyzed as a proxy for the pre-selection repertoire. In its TCRdb copy, this immuneACCESS table keeps in-frame sequences only and misses some clones. Where compared with another copy, unresolved V genes explain less than half of these, and the others have no known cause. V, J and clone size are those of that table, while D and trimming were read from the DNA. The table for this sample lists fewer than 900,000 clones; roughly 17% of them were counted only once. The ten largest clonotypes hold 0.023% of the sample.

The chain employs TRBV11-1 and TRBJ2-2, with the D gene uncertain. The sample consisted of naive CD4+ T cells from blood. Per the publication, the cell subset or site label means: true naive CD4+ T cells. The sequence derives from a woman younger than 30 in good health. The CDR3 corresponds to CASSLAGTANTGELFF. The base sequence is TGTGCCAGCAGCTTAGCCGGCACCGCGAACACCGGGGAGCTGTTTTTT.